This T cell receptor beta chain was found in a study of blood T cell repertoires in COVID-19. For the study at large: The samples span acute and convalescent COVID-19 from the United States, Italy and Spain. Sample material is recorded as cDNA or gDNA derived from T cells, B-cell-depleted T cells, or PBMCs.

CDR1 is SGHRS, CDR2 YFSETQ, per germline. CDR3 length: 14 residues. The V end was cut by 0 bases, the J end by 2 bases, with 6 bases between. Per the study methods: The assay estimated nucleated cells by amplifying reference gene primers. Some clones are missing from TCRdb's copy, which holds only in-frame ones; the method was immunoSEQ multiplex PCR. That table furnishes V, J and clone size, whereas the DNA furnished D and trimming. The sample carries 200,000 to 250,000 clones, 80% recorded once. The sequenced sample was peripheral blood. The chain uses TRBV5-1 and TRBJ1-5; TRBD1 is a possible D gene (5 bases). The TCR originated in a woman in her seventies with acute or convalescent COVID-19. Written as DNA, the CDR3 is TGCGCCAGCAGCTTGGTAGGGGGCAATCAGCCCCAGCATTTT. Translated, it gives CASSLVGGNQPQHF.